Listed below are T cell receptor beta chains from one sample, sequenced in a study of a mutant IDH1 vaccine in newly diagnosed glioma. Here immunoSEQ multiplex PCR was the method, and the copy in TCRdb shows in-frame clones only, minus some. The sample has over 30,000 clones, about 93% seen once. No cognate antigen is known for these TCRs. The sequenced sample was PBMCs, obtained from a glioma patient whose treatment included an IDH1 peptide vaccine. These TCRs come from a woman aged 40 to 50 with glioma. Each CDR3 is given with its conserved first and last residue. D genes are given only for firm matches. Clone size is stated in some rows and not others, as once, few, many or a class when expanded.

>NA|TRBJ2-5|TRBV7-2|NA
TGTGCCAGCAGCACCTCCATCCAGGTTCAAGAGACCCAGTACTTC
CASSTSIQVQETQYF
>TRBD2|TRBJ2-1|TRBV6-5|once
TGTGCCAGCAGACTGGGACTAGCGATTATCAATGAGCAGTTCTTC
CASRLGLAIINEQFF
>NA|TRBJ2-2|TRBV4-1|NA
TGCGCCAGCAGCCAAGCCCCCTCGGTGGGGACCGGGGAGCTGTTTTTT
CASSQAPSVGTGELFF
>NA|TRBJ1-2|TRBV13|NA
TGTGCCAGCAGCTTATGGGGGCAGGTGGGCTACACCTTC
CASSLWGQVGYTF
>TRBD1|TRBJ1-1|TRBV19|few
TGTGCCAGTAGGCCCCTCGGACAGGGGGCGCGGAACACTGAAGCTTTCTTT
CASRPLGQGARNTEAFF
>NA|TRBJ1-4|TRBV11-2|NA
TGTGCCAGCAGCGCTTTTCTTGGACATACCGGCCCTGCTGGAAAACTGTTTTTT
CASSAFLGHTGPAGKLFF
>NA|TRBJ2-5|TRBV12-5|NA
TGTGCTAGTGGTTTGTGGCGAACTCAAGAGACCCAGTACTTC
CASGLWRTQETQYF
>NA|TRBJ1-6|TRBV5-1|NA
TGCGCCAGCAGCTTGGTGATCGGAGGGGCTAATTCACCCCTCCACTTT
CASSLVIGGANSPLHF
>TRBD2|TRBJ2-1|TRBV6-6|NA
TGTGCCAGCAGCCCCCTCCTAGCGGGGGGAAGGGTCTTC
CASSPLLAGGRVF
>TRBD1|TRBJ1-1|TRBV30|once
TGTGCCCTGGGACAGGGCCAAGTCGGGGCAACCGACTTGGACACTGAAGCTTTCTTT
CALGQGQVGATDLDTEAFF
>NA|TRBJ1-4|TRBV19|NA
TGTGCCAGTAGTCCTAGGGGAGCAGGGGAAAAACTGTTTTTT
CASSPRGAGEKLFF
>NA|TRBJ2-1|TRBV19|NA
TGTGCCAGTAGTATCGGCCAATACAATGAGCAGTTCTTC
CASSIGQYNEQFF
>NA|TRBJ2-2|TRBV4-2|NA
TGTGCCAGCAGCCAAGACCTGGGCTGGGCCGGGGAGCTGTTTTTT
CASSQDLGWAGELFF
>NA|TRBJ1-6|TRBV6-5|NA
TGTGCCAGCAGTTATAGGGTAAATTCACCCCTCCACTTT
CASSYRVNSPLHF
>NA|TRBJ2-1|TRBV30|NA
TGTGCCTGGAGACCGGGACACTCCTACAATGAGCAGTTCTTC
CAWRPGHSYNEQFF
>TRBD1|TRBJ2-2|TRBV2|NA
TGTGCCAGCAGTGAGAGTCGCAGGGGGACCGGGGAGCTGTTTTTT
CASSESRRGTGELFF
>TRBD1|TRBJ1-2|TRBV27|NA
TGTGCCAGCAGTTCATCTGGACAGGGCCCTGGCTACACCTTC
CASSSSGQGPGYTF
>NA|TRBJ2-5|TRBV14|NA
TGTGCCAGCAGCCGATCGGGGATGACCCAGTACTTC
CASSRSGMTQYF
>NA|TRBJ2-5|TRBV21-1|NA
TGTGCCAGCAGCAAACGAGGCCTAGCGGGAAGAGAGACCCAGTACTTC
CASSKRGLAGRETQYF
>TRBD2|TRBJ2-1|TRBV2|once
TGTGCCAGCAGTGCCGGGACTAGCGGGAGAAGCAATGAGCAGTTCTTC
CASSAGTSGRSNEQFF
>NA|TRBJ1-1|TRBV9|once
TGTGCCAGCAGCGTAGCGACCACCACTGAAGCTTTCTTT
CASSVATTTEAFF
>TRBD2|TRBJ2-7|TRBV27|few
TGTGCCAGCAGTTACGGGACTAAGAGCTCCTACGAGCAGTACTTC
CASSYGTKSSYEQYF
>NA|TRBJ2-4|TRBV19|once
TGTGCCAGTAGTATAACCGGGGAGTATGCCAAAAACATTCAGTACTTC
CASSITGEYAKNIQYF
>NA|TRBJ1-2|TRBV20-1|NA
TGCAGTGCTACCCCCCTCGGGGGCTACACCTTC
CSATPLGGYTF
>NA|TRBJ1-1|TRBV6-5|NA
TGTGCCAGCAGTTACGGGGCGGCGAACACTGAAGCTTTCTTT
CASSYGAANTEAFF
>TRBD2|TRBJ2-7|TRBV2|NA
TGTGCCAGCCGGAGCGGGGGGTTCGAGCAGTACTTC
CASRSGGFEQYF
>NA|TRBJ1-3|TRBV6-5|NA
TGTGCCAGCACAAGAGGGATTTTTGGAAACACCATATATTTT
CASTRGIFGNTIYF
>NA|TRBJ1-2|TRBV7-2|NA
TGTGCCAGCAGCCGAAGACTGGGTAGCGGCTACACCTTC
CASSRRLGSGYTF
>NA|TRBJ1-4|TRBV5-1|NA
TGCGCCAGCAGCCAGGCGGGGGGATCTAATGAAAAACTGTTTTTT
CASSQAGGSNEKLFF
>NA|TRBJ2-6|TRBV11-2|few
TGTGCCAGCAGCTTGATAGGATCTGGGGCCAACGTCCTGACTTTC
CASSLIGSGANVLTF
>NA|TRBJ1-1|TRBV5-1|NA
TGCGCCAGCAGTTACACGGGAGCCACTGAAGCTTTCTTT
CASSYTGATEAFF
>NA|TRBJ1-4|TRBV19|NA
TGTGCCAGTAGTATCTCCTTGGACCCAAATGAAAAACTGTTTTTT
CASSISLDPNEKLFF
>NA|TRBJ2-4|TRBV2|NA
TGTGCCAGCAGTGATATCGAGAGGCAGGGGAGAAACATTCAGTACTTC
CASSDIERQGRNIQYF
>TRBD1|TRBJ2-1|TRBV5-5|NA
TGTGCCAGCACCGGAGGGCGGGACAGGGAAAATGAGCAGTTCTTC
CASTGGRDRENEQFF
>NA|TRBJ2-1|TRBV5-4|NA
TGTGCCAGCAGCTCAGGGGTTCCTGACAATGAGCAGTTCTTC
CASSSGVPDNEQFF
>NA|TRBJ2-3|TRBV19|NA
TGTGCCAGTAGTATAGGGGGATTTGCAGATACGCAGTATTTT
CASSIGGFADTQYF
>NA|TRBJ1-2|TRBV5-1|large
TGCGCCAGCACGGCAGCTACTAACTATGGCTACACCTTC
CASTAATNYGYTF
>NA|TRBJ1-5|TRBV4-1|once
TGCGCCAGCAGCCAAGATTTTAGTAACAATCAGCCCCAGCATTTT
CASSQDFSNNQPQHF
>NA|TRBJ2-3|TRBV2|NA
TGTGCCAGCATGGGGAACACAGCCGTACAAAATACGCAGTATTTT
CASMGNTAVQNTQYF
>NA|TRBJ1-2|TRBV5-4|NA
TGTGCCAGCAGCTTAGGGGGAACCTATGGCTACACCTTC
CASSLGGTYGYTF
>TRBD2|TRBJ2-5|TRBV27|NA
TGTGCCAGCAGTTTCAGTGGGGAGGGAGCCCAGTACTTC
CASSFSGEGAQYF
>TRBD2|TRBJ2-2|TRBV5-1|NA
TGCGCCAGCAGCTTAGGACTAGCGGGAGTCCTGGGGACCGGGGAGCTGTTTTTT
CASSLGLAGVLGTGELFF
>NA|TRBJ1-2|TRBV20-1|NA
TGCAGTGCTAGGGTGGGGCGGTCGGACACCTTC
CSARVGRSDTF
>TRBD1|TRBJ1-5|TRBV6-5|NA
TGTGCCAGCAGTAGGGTCAGGGGGAATCAGCCCCAGCATTTT
CASSRVRGNQPQHF
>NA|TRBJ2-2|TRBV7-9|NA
TGTGCCAGCAGCTTAGCCGACCCTCTTACCGGGGAGCTGTTTTTT
CASSLADPLTGELFF
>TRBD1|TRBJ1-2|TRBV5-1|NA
TGCGCCAGCAGCTTGGTGCCAGGGACAGGGGTGGCTGGCTACACCTTC
CASSLVPGTGVAGYTF
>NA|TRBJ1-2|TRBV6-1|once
TGTGCCAGCAGTGAGTTATCCAAATATGGCTACACCTTC
CASSELSKYGYTF
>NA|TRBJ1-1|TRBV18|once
TGTGCCAGCTCACCACCACCGGTCTCGCCGGGGGCTTTCTTT
CASSPPPVSPGAFF
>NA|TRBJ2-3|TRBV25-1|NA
TGTGCCAGCAGTCCCCTGACGGGGTATGATGCAGATACGCAGTATTTT
CASSPLTGYDADTQYF
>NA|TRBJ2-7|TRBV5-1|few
TGCGCCAGCAGCTACCCTGACAGGACCTACGAGCAGTACTTC
CASSYPDRTYEQYF
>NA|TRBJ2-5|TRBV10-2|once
TGCGCCAGCCTGGACACTACGCGGGAGACCCAGTACTTC
CASLDTTRETQYF
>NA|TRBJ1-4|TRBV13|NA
TGTGCCAGCAGCCATCGCCGGGACCTAGGGAATGAAAAACTGTTTTTT
CASSHRRDLGNEKLFF
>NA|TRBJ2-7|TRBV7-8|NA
TGTGCCAGCAGCTCCCCAGAGGTCGGGCAGTACTTC
CASSSPEVGQYF
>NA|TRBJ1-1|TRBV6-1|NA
TGTGCCAGCGGGGCAGGCGTATTGAACACTGAAGCTTTCTTT
CASGAGVLNTEAFF
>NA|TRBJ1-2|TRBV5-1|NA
TGCGCCAGCAGCTTGGAACACTATGGCTACACCTTC
CASSLEHYGYTF
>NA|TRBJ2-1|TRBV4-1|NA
TGCGCCAGCAGCCAAGTCGATCTAATTTCCTACAATGAGCAGTTCTTC
CASSQVDLISYNEQFF
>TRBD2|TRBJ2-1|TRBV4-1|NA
TGCGCCAGCAGCCGCCTCGGACTAGCGGGAGCCGCCAATGAGCAGTTCTTC
CASSRLGLAGAANEQFF